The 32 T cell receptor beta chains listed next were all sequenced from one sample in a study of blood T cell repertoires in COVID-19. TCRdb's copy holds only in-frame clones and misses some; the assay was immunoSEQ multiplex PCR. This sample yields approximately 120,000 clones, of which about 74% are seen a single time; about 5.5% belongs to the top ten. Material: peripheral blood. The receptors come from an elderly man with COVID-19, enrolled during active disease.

CDR3 DNA sequence: TGTGCCACCAGTGATTCTGGGAGGGGCGCCAATCAGCCCCAGCATTTT. Amino acid sequence: CATSDSGRGANQPQHF. The chain links TRBV24-1 to TRBJ1-5; D is perhaps TRBD1 (5 bases). The CDR3 totals 16 residues. The germline CDR1 and CDR2 sequences are KGHDR and SFDVKD. V lost 2 bases and J 3 bases, leaving 13 bases between the germline ends.

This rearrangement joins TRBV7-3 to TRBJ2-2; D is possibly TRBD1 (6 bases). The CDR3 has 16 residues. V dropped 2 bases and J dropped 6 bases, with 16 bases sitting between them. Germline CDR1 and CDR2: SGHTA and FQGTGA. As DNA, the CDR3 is TGTGCCAGCAGCTTATATGGGGGCGTTATGGCCGGGGAGCTGTTTTTT. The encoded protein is CASSLYGGVMAGELFF.

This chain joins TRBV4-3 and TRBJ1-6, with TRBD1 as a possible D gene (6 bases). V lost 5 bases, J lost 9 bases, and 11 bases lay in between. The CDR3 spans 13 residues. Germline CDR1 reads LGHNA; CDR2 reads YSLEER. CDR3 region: CASSDTGFSPLHF. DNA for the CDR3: TGCGCCAGCAGCGATACAGGGTTTTCACCCCTCCACTTT.

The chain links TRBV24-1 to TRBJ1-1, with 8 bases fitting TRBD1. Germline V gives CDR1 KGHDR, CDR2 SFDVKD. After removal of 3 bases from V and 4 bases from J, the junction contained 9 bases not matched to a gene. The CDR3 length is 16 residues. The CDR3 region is CATSDPSQGGGTEAFF. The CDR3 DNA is TGTGCCACCAGTGATCCATCACAGGGGGGTGGCACTGAAGCTTTCTTT.

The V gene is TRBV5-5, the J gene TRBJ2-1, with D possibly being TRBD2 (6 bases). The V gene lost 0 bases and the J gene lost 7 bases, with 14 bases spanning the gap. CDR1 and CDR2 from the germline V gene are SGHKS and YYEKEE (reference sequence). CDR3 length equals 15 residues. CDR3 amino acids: CASSLVPTRGNEQFF. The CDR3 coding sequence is TGTGCCAGCAGCTTGGTGCCCACTCGGGGGAATGAGCAGTTCTTC. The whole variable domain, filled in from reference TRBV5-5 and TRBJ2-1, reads DAGVTQSPTHLIKTRGQQVTLRCSPISGHKSVSWYQQVLGQGPQFIFQYYEKEERGRGNFPDRFSARQFPNYSSELNVNALLLGDSALYLCASSLVPTRGNEQFFGPGTRLTVL.

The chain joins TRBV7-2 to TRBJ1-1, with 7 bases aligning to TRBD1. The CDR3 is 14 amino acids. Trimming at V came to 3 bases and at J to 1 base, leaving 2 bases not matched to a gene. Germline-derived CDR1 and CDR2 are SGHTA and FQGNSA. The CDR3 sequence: CASSFQGGNTEAFF. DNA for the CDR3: TGTGCCAGCAGCTTCCAGGGGGGGAACACTGAAGCTTTCTTT.

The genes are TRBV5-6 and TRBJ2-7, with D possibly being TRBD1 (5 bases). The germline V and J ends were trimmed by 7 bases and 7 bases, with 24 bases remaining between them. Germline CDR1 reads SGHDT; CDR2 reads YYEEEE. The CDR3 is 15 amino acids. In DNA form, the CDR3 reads TGTGCCAGCGGACCAGGGTGGCTAGGGTCGAGGGAGCAGTACTTC. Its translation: CASGPGWLGSREQYF.

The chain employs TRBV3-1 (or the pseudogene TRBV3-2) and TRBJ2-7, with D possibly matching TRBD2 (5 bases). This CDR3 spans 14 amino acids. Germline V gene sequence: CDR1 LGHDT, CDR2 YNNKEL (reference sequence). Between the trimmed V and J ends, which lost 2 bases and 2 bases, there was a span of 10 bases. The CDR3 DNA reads TGTGCCAGCAGCCAATATCGGGGAGCCTACGAGCAGTACTTC. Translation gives CASSQYRGAYEQYF.

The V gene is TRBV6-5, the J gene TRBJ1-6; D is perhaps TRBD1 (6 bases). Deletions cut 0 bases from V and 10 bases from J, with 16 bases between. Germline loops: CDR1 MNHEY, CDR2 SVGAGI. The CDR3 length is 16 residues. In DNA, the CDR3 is TGTGCCAGCAGTTACTCGGGGAGGGGGGGCGACTCACCCCTCCACTTT. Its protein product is CASSYSGRGGDSPLHF.

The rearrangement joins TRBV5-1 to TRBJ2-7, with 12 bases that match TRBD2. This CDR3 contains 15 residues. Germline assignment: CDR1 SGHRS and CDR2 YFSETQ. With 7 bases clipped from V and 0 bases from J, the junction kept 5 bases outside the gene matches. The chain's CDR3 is CASQPTSGSSYEQYF. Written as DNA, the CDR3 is TGCGCCAGCCAACCGACTAGCGGGAGCTCCTACGAGCAGTACTTC.

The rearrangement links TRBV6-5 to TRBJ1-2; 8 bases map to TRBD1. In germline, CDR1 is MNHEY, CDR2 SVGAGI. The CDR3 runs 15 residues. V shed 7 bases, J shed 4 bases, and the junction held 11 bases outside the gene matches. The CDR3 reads CASNPGQGSFYGYTF. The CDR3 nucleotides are TGTGCCAGCAACCCCGGACAGGGTTCTTTCTATGGCTACACCTTC.

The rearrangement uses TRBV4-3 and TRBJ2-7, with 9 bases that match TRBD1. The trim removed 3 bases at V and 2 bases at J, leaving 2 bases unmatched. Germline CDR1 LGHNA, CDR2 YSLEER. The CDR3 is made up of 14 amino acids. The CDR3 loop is CASSQGQGTYEQYF. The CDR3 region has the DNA TGCGCCAGCAGCCAGGGACAGGGAACCTACGAGCAGTACTTC.

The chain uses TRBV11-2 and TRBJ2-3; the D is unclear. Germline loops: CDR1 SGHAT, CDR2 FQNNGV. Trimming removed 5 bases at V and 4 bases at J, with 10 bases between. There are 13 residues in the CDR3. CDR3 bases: TGTGCCAGCAGCGATCAACGAGCAGATACGCAGTATTTT. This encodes CASSDQRADTQYF.

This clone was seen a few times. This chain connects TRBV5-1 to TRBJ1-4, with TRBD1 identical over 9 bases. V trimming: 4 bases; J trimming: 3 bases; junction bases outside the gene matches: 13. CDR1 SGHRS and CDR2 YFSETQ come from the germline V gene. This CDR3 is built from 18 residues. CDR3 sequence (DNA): TGCGCCAGCAGCAAGGGACAGGGCACACGTATGGCTAATGAAAAACTGTTTTTT. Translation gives CASSKGQGTRMANEKLFF.

The CDR3 sequence: CASSQREETEAFF. CDR3 bases: TGTGCCAGCAGCCAAAGGGAGGAGACTGAAGCTTTCTTT. The V and J genes are TRBV3-1 (or the pseudogene TRBV3-2) and TRBJ1-1; D remains ambiguous. This CDR3 has 13 residues. The germline gives CDR1 LGHDT, CDR2 YNNKEL (reference sequence). V shed 2 bases and J shed 5 bases, with 9 bases lying between them.

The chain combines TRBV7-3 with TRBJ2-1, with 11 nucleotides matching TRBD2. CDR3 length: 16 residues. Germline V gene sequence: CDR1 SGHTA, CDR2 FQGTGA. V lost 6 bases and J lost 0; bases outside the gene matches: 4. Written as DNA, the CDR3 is TGTGCCAGCAGTCCTAGCGGGGGGAGCTCCTACAATGAGCAGTTCTTC. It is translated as CASSPSGGSSYNEQFF.

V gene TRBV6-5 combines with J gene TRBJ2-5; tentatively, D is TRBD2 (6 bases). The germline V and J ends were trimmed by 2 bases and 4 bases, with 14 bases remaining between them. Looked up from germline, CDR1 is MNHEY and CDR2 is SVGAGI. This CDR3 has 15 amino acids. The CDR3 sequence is CASSYDGGLGETQYF. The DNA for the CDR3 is TGTGCCAGCAGTTACGACGGGGGTTTAGGAGAGACCCAGTACTTC.

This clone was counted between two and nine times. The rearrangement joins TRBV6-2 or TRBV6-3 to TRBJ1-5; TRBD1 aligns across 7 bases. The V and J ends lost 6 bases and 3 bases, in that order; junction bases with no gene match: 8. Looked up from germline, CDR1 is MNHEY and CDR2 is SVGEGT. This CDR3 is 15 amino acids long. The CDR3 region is CASSSPGQSNQPQHF. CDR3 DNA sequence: TGTGCCAGCAGCTCCCCGGGACAGTCCAATCAGCCCCAGCATTTT.

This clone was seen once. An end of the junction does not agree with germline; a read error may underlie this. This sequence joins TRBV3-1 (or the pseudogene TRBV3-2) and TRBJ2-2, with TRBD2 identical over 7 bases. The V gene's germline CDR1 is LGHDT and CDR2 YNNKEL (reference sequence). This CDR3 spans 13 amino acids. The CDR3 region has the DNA TGTGCCAGCCGCCAGGGAGGGACCGGGGAGCTGTTTTTT. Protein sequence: CASRQGGTGELFF.

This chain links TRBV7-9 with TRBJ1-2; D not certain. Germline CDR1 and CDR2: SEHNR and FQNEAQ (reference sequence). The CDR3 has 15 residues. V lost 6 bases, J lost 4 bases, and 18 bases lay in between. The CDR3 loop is CASSPPISNSYGYTF. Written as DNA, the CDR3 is TGTGCCAGCAGTCCGCCTATATCTAATTCCTATGGCTACACCTTC.

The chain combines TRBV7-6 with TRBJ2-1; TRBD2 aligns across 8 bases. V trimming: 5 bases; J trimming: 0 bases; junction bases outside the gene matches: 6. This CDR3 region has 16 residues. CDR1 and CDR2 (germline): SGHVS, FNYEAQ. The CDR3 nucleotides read TGTGCCAGCAGCCCCCTAGCGGGCTACTCCTACAATGAGCAGTTCTTC. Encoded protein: CASSPLAGYSYNEQFF.

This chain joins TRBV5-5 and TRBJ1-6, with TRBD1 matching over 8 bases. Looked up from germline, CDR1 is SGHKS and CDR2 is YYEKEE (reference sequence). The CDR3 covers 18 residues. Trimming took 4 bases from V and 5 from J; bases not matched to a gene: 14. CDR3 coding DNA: TGTGCCAGCAGCCGGGACAGGCACGACGTAGTTAATAATTCACCCCTCCACTTT. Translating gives CASSRDRHDVVNNSPLHF.

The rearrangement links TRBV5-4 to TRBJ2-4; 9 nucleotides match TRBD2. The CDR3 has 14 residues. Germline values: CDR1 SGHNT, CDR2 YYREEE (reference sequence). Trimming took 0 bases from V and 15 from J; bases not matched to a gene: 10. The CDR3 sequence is CASSLALAGGLLYF. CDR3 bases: TGTGCCAGCAGCTTGGCCTTGGCGGGAGGGCTGTTGTACTTC.

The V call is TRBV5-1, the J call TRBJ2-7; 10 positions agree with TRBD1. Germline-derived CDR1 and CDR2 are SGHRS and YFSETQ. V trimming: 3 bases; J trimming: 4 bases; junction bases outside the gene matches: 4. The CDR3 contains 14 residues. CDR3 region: CASSSRDRGYEQYF. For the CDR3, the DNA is TGCGCCAGCAGCTCCCGGGACAGGGGTTACGAGCAGTACTTC.

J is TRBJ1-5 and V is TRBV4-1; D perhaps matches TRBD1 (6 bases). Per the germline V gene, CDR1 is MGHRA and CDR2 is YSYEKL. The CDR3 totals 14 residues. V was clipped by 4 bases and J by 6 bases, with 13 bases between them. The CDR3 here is CASSRAGVPQPQHF. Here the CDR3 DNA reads TGCGCCAGCAGCCGAGCAGGGGTCCCTCAGCCCCAGCATTTT.

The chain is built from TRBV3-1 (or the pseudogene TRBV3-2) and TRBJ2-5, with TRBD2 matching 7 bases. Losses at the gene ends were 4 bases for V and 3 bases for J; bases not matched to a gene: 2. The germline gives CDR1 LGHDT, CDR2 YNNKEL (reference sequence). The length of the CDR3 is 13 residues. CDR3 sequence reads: CASSRSGKETQYF. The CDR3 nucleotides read TGTGCCAGCAGCCGAAGCGGGAAAGAGACCCAGTACTTC.

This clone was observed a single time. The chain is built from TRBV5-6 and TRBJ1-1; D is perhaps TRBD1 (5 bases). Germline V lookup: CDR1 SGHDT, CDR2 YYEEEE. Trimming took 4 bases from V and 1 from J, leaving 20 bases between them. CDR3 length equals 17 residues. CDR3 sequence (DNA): TGTGCCAGCAGCCCCTCTTCGGGGGGAGGGAGGAACACTGAAGCTTTCTTT. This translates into CASSPSSGGGRNTEAFF.

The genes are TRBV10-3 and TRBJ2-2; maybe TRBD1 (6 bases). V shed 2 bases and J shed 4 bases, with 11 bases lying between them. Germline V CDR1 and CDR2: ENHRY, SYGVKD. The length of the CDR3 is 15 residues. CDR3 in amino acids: CAISEMTGFTGELFF. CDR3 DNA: TGTGCCATCAGTGAGATGACAGGATTCACCGGGGAGCTGTTTTTT.

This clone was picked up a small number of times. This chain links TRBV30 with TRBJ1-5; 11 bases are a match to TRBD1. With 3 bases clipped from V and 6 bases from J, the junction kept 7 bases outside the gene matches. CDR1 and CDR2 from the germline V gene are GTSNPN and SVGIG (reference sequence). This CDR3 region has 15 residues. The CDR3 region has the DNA TGTGCCTGGAGCTCCGGGACAGGGGGGGGTCAGCCCCAGCATTTT. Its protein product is CAWSSGTGGGQPQHF.

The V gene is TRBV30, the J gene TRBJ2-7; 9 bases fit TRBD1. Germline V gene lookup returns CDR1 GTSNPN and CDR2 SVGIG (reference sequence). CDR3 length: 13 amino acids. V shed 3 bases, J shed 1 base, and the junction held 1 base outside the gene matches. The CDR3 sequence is CAWRGTGSYEQYF. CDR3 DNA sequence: TGTGCCTGGAGGGGGACAGGGTCCTACGAGCAGTACTTC. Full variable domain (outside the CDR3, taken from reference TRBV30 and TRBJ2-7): SQTIHQWPATLVQPVGSPLSLECTVEGTSNPNLYWYRQAAGRGLQLLFYSVGIGQISSEVPQNLSASRPQDRQFILSSKKLLLSDSGFYLCAWRGTGSYEQYFGPGTRLTVT.

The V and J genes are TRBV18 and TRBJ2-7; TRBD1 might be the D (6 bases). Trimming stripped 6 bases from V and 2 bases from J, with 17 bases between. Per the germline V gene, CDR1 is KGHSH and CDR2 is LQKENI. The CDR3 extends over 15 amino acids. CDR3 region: CASSLTYRDTYEQYF. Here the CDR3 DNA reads TGTGCCAGCTCGCTAACGTACAGGGATACCTACGAGCAGTACTTC. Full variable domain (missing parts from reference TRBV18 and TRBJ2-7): NAGVMQNPRHLVRRRGQEARLRCSPMKGHSHVYWYRQLPEEGLKFMVYLQKENIIDESGMPKERFSAEFPKEGPSILRIQQVVRGDSAAYFCASSLTYRDTYEQYFGPGTRLTVT.

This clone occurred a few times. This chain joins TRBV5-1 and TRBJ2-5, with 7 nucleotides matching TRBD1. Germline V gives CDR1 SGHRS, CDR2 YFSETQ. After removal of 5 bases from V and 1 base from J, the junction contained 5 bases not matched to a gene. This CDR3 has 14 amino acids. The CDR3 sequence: CASSLQGPQETQYF. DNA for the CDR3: TGCGCCAGCAGTTTACAGGGGCCCCAAGAGACCCAGTACTTC.